This entry describes one T cell receptor (beta chain). This entry is derived from a study of shared clonotypes between healthy human individuals. The germline V gene encodes CDR1 SGHNT and CDR2 YENEEA. V gave up 0 bases and J gave up 7 bases; unmatched junction bases: 5. The CDR3 totals 14 residues. Sequenced by immunoSEQ multiplex PCR; TCRdb stores in-frame clones only, minus some. The top ten clones hold approximately 0.07% of a sample with under 200,000 clones, over 80% of them seen once. Sequencing was carried out using naive CD4+ T cells sorted from blood. The sample's subset: CD45RA+ positively selected. This sequence was found in a woman in her twenties or thirties in good health. The rearrangement links TRBV11-3 to TRBJ2-7; 8 bases map to TRBD1. The CDR3 is CASSLDGTGGEQYF. The DNA of the CDR3 is TGTGCCAGCAGCTTAGATGGGACAGGTGGAGAGCAGTACTTC.